This T cell receptor (beta chain) comes out of a study of blood T cell repertoires in COVID-19. Here immunoSEQ multiplex PCR was the method, and the copy in TCRdb shows in-frame clones only, minus some. The table has 260,000 or so clones, roughly 82% seen once. This TCR was sampled from a woman between 70 and 85 years old with acute or convalescent COVID-19. Sequencing was done on a sample of peripheral blood.

The CDR3: CASSPGNLILYGYTF. CDR3 bases: TGTGCCAGCAGCCCGGGGAACCTTATTCTCTATGGCTACACCTTC. The chain carries TRBV6-6 and TRBJ1-2; D is uncertain. The germline gives CDR1 MNHNY, CDR2 SVGAGI (reference sequence). The V end was cut by 6 bases, the J end by 4 bases, with 18 bases between. The CDR3 runs to 15 residues.